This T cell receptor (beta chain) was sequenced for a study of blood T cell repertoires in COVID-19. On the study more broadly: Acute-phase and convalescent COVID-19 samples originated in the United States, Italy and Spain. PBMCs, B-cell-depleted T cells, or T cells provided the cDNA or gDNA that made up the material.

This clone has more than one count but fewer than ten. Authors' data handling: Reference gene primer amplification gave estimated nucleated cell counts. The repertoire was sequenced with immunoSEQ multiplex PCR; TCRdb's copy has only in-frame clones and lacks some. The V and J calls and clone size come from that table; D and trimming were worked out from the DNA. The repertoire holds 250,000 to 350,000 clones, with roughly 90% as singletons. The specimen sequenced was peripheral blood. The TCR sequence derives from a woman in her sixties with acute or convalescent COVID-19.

The CDR3 DNA is TGCGCCAGCAGGCAGGCCCCTTCCAGGGGGGATGGCTACACCTTC. Its protein is CASRQAPSRGDGYTF. The rearrangement joins TRBV5-1 to TRBJ1-2; 7 nucleotides line up with TRBD1. From germline, CDR1 is SGHRS and CDR2 YFSETQ. This CDR3 region has 15 residues. V was clipped by 5 bases and J by 6 bases; unmatched bases: 13.